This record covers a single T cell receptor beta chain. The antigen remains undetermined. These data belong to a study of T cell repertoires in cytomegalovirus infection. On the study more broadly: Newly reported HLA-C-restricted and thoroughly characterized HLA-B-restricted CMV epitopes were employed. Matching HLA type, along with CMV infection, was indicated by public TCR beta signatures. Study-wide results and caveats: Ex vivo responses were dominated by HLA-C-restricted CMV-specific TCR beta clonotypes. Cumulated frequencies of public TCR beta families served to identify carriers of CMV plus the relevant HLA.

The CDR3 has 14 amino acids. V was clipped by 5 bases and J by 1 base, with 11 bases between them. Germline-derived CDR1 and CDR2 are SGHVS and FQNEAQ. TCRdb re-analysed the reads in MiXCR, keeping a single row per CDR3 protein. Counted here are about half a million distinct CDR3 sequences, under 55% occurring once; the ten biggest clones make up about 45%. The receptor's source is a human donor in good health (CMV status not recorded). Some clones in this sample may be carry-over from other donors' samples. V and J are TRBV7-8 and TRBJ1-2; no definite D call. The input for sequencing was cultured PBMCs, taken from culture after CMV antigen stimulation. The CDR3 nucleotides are TGTGCCAGCAGCCCACAGAGGAATAACTATGGCTACACCTTC. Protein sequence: CASSPQRNNYGYTF. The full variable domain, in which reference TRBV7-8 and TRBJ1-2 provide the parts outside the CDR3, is GAGVSQSPRYKVAKRGQDVALRCDPISGHVSLFWYQQALGQGPEFLTYFQNEAQLDKSGLPSDRFFAERPEGSVSTLKIQRTQQEDSAVYLCASSPQRNNYGYTFGSGTRLTVV.